These T cell receptor beta chains were read from a single sample in a study of tumor and adjacent non-tumor tissue in lung cancer. TCRdb fed the multiplex PCR reads into MiXCR, producing one record per CDR3 protein. The sample includes 91,000 or so distinct CDR3 sequences, about 70% of them seen just once. Sequenced sample: lung tumor tissue. These receptor sequences come from a man between 60 and 75 years old with non-small cell lung cancer. Each CDR3 is given with its conserved first and last residue. D genes are given only for firm matches. The size entry is marked missing in some rows and otherwise reads once, few, many or a size class.

v_call	cdr3_length	d_call	clone_size	j_call	cdr3_nt	cdr3_aa
TRBV29-1	13	.	.	TRBJ2-1	TGCAACCATTCCCGGACTGCATACAATGAGCAGTTCTTC	CNHSRTAYNEQFF
TRBV11-3	14	.	.	TRBJ2-1	TGTGCCAGCAGCTTAGTGACAGGTCTTTGTAAGCAGTTCTTC	CASSLVTGLCKQFF
TRBV20-1	14	.	.	TRBJ2-2	TGCAGTGCTACTAAACAGGGAGATGCCGGGGAGCTGTTTTTT	CSATKQGDAGELFF
TRBV5-1	15	.	.	TRBJ2-1	TGCGCTAGCAGCACTGGACGGAGCTCCTACAATGAGCAGTTCTTC	CASSTGRSSYNEQFF
TRBV6-6	19	TRBD1	.	TRBJ2-2	TGTGCCAGCAGACACCGTGGACAGGACGTAGGCACGAACACCGGGGAGATGTTTTTT	CASRHRGQDVGTNTGEMFF
TRBV4-3	15	.	.	TRBJ2-4	TGCGCCAACAGTCCAAATAGGGGCGTTAAAAACATTCAGTACTTC	CANSPNRGVKNIQYF
TRBV4-2	17	.	.	TRBJ2-3	TGTGCCAGCAGCCAAGATGTTGCCGCTCTTGGCTCTAATACGCATTATTTT	CASSQDVAALGSNTHYF
TRBV4-2	16	.	.	TRBJ1-4	TGTGCCGGTAGCCGTACCCAGGGTGGAACTAATGAAAAACTGTTTTTT	CAGSRTQGGTNEKLFF
TRBV29-1	15	TRBD1	.	TRBJ2-5	TGCAGCGTTAGTGGGACAGGGGCTCCCAGGGAGTCCCAGTACTTC	CSVSGTGAPRESQYF
TRBV12-3/TRBV12-4	14	.	many	TRBJ1-2	TGTGCCAGCAGTAGCCAGGCTGCTAACTATGGCTACACCTTC	CASSSQAANYGYTF
TRBV7-9	18	.	few	TRBJ1-1	TGTGCCAGCAGCTTAGATGGGGGGGGACCCAACGATGACACTGAAGCTTTCTTT	CASSLDGGGPNDDTEAFF
TRBV28	16	TRBD2	.	TRBJ2-3	TGTGCCAGCAGTAGGGTACCGGGGGGGAACGCAGATACGCAGTATTTT	CASSRVPGGNADTQYF
TRBV4-1	15	.	many	TRBJ2-4	TGCGCCAGCAGCCAAGATTGGGGCGGCAAAAACATTCAGTACTTC	CASSQDWGGKNIQYF
TRBV11-2	17	.	.	TRBJ2-1	TGTGCCGGCAGCTTAGTGCGGGAACTGCCTTACCGAAGGGAGCAGTTCTTC	CAGSLVRELPYRREQFF
TRBV6-1	13	TRBD1	.	TRBJ1-2	TGTGCCAGCAGAAAGGGACAGCACTATGGCTACACCTTC	CASRKGQHYGYTF
TRBV29-1	12	TRBD1	medium-sized	TRBJ1-2	TGCAGCGTTCCGCAGGGGGCGCATGGCTACACCTTC	CSVPQGAHGYTF
TRBV7-8	14	.	many	TRBJ1-5	TGTGCCAGCAGCTTACTAGGTTTCAATCAGCCCCAGCATTTT	CASSLLGFNQPQHF
TRBV29-1	12	.	many	TRBJ2-5	TGCAGCGTTGAATACAGGGTGGAGACCCAGTACTTC	CSVEYRVETQYF
TRBV4-2	16	.	.	TRBJ2-1	TGTGCCAGCAGCCTAGGGGGGACGGTGGTTCCCAATGAGAAGTTCTTC	CASSLGGTVVPNEKFF
TRBV11-2	13	.	.	TRBJ2-7	TGTGCCAGCAGAGAACTAGGGAAGGCCGAGCAGTACTTC	CASRELGKAEQYF
TRBV11-2	13	.	.	TRBJ2-7	TGTGCCAGCTGCTGGACTGAGAACTACGAGCAGTACTTC	CASCWTENYEQYF
TRBV29-1	16	TRBD1	.	TRBJ2-1	TGCAGCGTTGAGGCGGAGGGACAGGGAGGTCGCAATGAACAGTTCTTC	CSVEAEGQGGRNEQFF
TRBV6-1	12	.	once	TRBJ1-5	TGTGCCTGCAGCGAACGGTTTCAGCCCCAGCATTTT	CACSERFQPQHF
TRBV27	14	.	.	TRBJ2-1	TGTGCCAGCAGTTCCCCGAGACAGACCAATGAGCAGTTCTTC	CASSSPRQTNEQFF
TRBV6-5	13	.	.	TRBJ1-5	TGTGCCAGCAGTGGGGGGTCTGGACAGCGCCAACATTTT	CASSGGSGQRQHF
TRBV11-2	14	.	many	TRBJ1-6	TGTGCCAGCAGCTTGGGGTTGGGGAATTCACCCCTCCACTTT	CASSLGLGNSPLHF
TRBV9	15	.	.	TRBJ2-1	TGTGCCAGCAGCGTAGTTGGTGGGAGGGGGGATGAGCAGTTCTTC	CASSVVGGRGDEQFF
TRBV6-1	18	TRBD1	.	TRBJ1-5	TGTGCCAGCAGTGAAAGTTTGGACAGGGGGTATAGCAATCAGCCCCAACATTTT	CASSESLDRGYSNQPQHF
TRBV29-1	12	TRBD2	.	TRBJ2-1	TGCGGCGTTGGACTAGCCCCCAATGCGCAGTTCTTC	CGVGLAPNAQFF
TRBV6-1	16	TRBD1	.	TRBJ1-6	TGTGCCAGCAGTGAAACAGGGGGAACGGCGGTCGCACCCCTCCACTTT	CASSETGGTAVAPLHF
TRBV4-2	17	.	many	TRBJ1-5	TGTGCCAGCAGCCAAGATCTCGGGAAGAGTAGCAATCAGCCCCAGCATTTT	CASSQDLGKSSNQPQHF
TRBV20-1	15	TRBD2	many	TRBJ2-7	TGCAGTGCTCCGAGTGGGCGGGAGGATTCCTACGAGCAGTACTTC	CSAPSGREDSYEQYF
TRBV4-2	13	.	.	TRBJ1-1	TGTGCCAGCAGTCGGACAGATTTTATTGAAGCTTTCTTT	CASSRTDFIEAFF
TRBV11-2	13	.	.	TRBJ1-2	TGTGCCAGTAACTTATTGAGAAAAACAGGCTACGCCTTC	CASNLLRKTGYAF
TRBV29-1	15	TRBD1	.	TRBJ1-3	TGCAGCCCCTTAGGGACAGTCAGCTCTGGAAACACCATGTATTTT	CSPLGTVSSGNTMYF
TRBV29-1	11	TRBD1	many	TRBJ1-2	TGCAGCGTTGCAGGGGGCATTGGCTACACCTTC	CSVAGGIGYTF